Listed here are 22 T cell receptor beta chains from one sample, sequenced in a study of molecular identifiers for immune sequencing clone quantification. Each CDR3 protein gets one entry after TCRdb re-called the PCR reads with MiXCR. The table lists 35,000 to 45,000 distinct CDR3 sequences, under 20% of them singletons. The sequenced sample was naive CD8+ T cells from blood, with Jurkat cell RNA spiked in. Noted subset: FACS-sorted CD8+CD4-CCR7+CD45RA+ naive T cells. These receptors all stem from a human donor in good health. Some libraries in this study had Jurkat cell RNA spiked in.

Turning to this clonotype: This sequence may be a read error, since a much larger clone differs from it by one base. The gene calls are TRBV12-3 or TRBV12-4 and TRBJ2-5; D remains ambiguous. The CDR3 totals 14 residues. V lost 4 bases, J lost 1 base, and 10 bases lay in between. The CDR3 loop is CASSWPGSQETQYF. The CDR3 DNA reads TGTGCCAGCAGTTGGCCCGGTAGCCAAGAGACCCAGTACTTC.

This clonotype was seen repeatedly, ten times or more. V is TRBV7-9 and J is TRBJ2-3; D call uncertain. CDR3 size: 15 residues. The V end was cut by 7 bases, the J end by 4 bases, with 18 bases between. From germline, CDR1 is SEHNR and CDR2 FQNEAQ (reference sequence). The CDR3 region is CASNHDTKRSDTQYF. As DNA, the CDR3 is TGTGCCAGCAACCACGACACTAAGAGATCAGATACGCAGTATTTT.

Ten or more counts support this clonotype. The genes are TRBV19 and TRBJ1-2; D call uncertain. Deletions cut 3 bases from V and 2 bases from J, with 4 bases between. The CDR3 sequence is 12 residues long. Looked up from germline, CDR1 is LNHDA and CDR2 is SQIVND (reference sequence). The CDR3 sequence: CASSIWNYGYTF. DNA of the CDR3: TGTGCCAGTAGTATCTGGAACTATGGCTACACCTTC.

This clonotype has a count of ten or more. The genes are TRBV19 and TRBJ2-3; 12 positions agree with TRBD2. Trimming cost V 6 bases and J 0 bases; bases outside gene matches: 4. Germline V gives CDR1 LNHDA, CDR2 SQIVND (reference sequence). The CDR3 sequence is 16 residues long. DNA for the CDR3: TGTGCCAGTAGCTACGGACTAGCGGGGAGCACAGATACGCAGTATTTT. Protein product: CASSYGLAGSTDTQYF.

Of note for this clonotype: A much larger clone lies one base from this, so it may be a read error. The gene calls are TRBV6-2 or TRBV6-3 and TRBJ2-7; D gene ambiguous. The CDR3 has 13 amino acids. Germline V lookup: CDR1 MNHEY, CDR2 SVGEGT. Deletions cut 5 bases from V and 6 bases from J, with 14 bases between. The CDR3: CASSNPHGLEQYF. CDR3 DNA sequence: TGTGCCAGCAGTAACCCCCACGGTCTCGAGCAGTACTTC.

The chain couples TRBV20-1 to TRBJ2-7; a possible D gene is TRBD1 (5 bases). Germline CDR1 and CDR2: DFQATT and SNEGSKA (reference sequence). CDR3 length: 14 residues. V lost 0 bases to trimming and J lost 3 bases, with 12 bases between them. The CDR3 loop is CSARDYQGLYEQYF. CDR3 bases: TGCAGTGCTAGAGATTATCAGGGTCTCTACGAGCAGTACTTC.

This clonotype was seen more than once but under ten times. The chain joins TRBV13 to TRBJ2-7; the D gene is possibly TRBD1 (6 bases). Germline V gene lookup returns CDR1 PRHDT and CDR2 FYEKMQ (reference sequence). V dropped 5 bases and J dropped 2 bases, with 13 bases sitting between them. This CDR3 spans 14 amino acids. In DNA form, the CDR3 reads TGTGCCAGCAGCGTCCAGGGGTTTGCCTACGAGCAGTACTTC. The encoded protein is CASSVQGFAYEQYF.

The table lists this clonotype with many counts. V gene TRBV6-2 or TRBV6-3 combines with J gene TRBJ1-1; a possible D gene is TRBD1 (6 bases). There are 15 residues in the CDR3. Germline lookup yields CDR1 MNHEY and CDR2 SVGEGT. Trimming took off 5 bases at V and 2 bases at J, with 15 bases between the two ends. For the CDR3, the DNA is TGTGCCAGCAGTCCTCTTGGACAGCCTAACACTGAAGCTTTCTTT. Encoded protein: CASSPLGQPNTEAFF.

In its sample, this clonotype was seen many times. This sequence joins TRBV2 and TRBJ2-2; tentatively, D is TRBD2 (6 bases). This CDR3 has 16 amino acids. The V end was cut by 3 bases, the J end by 0 bases, with 11 bases between. The germline gives CDR1 SNHLY, CDR2 FYNNEI. In DNA, the CDR3 is TGTGCCAGCAGTGACCCGGGACTCGCGAACACCGGGGAGCTGTTTTTT. Protein sequence: CASSDPGLANTGELFF. The full variable domain, in which reference TRBV2 and TRBJ2-2 provide the parts outside the CDR3, is EPEVTQTPSHQVTQMGQEVILRCVPISNHLYFYWYRQILGQKVEFLVSFYNNEISEKSEIFDDQFSVERPDGSNFTLKIRSTKLEDSAMYFCASSDPGLANTGELFFGEGSRLTVL.

The sample holds many counts of this clonotype. V gene TRBV4-1 combines with J gene TRBJ2-3; 8 bases line up with TRBD2. Per germline, CDR1 MGHRA and CDR2 YSYEKL. The ends lost 0 bases at V and 2 bases at J; junction bases unmatched: 10. CDR3 length: 18 residues. The CDR3 DNA follows: TGCGCCAGCAGCCAAGATGCCGGACTAGCTGATTCCACAGATACGCAGTATTTT. It translates to CASSQDAGLADSTDTQYF.

The genes are TRBV7-9 and TRBJ2-5; TRBD2 aligns across 11 bases. Germline-derived CDR1 and CDR2 are SEHNR and FQNEAQ (reference sequence). V trimming: 7 bases; J trimming: 5 bases; junction bases outside the gene matches: 6. The CDR3 contains 14 residues. The CDR3 coding sequence is TGTGCCAGCATTCTGACTAGCGGGACTGAGACCCAGTACTTC. Its translation is CASILTSGTETQYF.

This clonotype has just one count. A much larger clone differs from this one at a single base, so this may be a read error. The chain carries TRBV5-6 and TRBJ2-5; D ambiguous. The CDR3 extends over 14 amino acids. Germline V gene data show CDR1 as SGHDT and CDR2 as YYEEEE. The CDR3, as DNA: TGTGCCGGCAGCTTGTACCAGAACCAAGAGACCCAGTACTTC. Protein: CAGSLYQNQETQYF.

At least ten counts were recorded for this clonotype. The gene calls are TRBV7-2 and TRBJ1-1; 7 bases agree with TRBD1. The CDR3 has 15 residues. Looked up from germline, CDR1 is SGHTA and CDR2 is FQGNSA. The V segment lost 3 bases and the J segment 0 bases; nucleotides outside the gene matches: 4. The CDR3 nucleotides read TGTGCCAGCAGCTTGGAGGACAGGCTGAACACTGAAGCTTTCTTT. It yields the protein CASSLEDRLNTEAFF.

This clonotype was recorded at least ten times. This rearrangement joins TRBV18 to TRBJ2-7; the match to TRBD1 covers 7 bases. Germline V gives CDR1 KGHSH, CDR2 LQKENI. The CDR3 is 18 residues long. The trim removed 4 bases at V and 5 bases at J, leaving 20 bases unmatched. The chain's CDR3 is CASSLLAQGGQGVDEQYF. The DNA of the CDR3 is TGTGCCAGCTCACTACTCGCTCAAGGGGGCCAGGGAGTGGACGAGCAGTACTTC.

As regards this clonotype: A much larger clone lies a single base off, so this may be a read error. This rearrangement joins TRBV5-1 to TRBJ1-1, with 8 positions matching TRBD1. CDR1 and CDR2 from the germline V gene are SGHRS and YFSETQ. CDR3 length equals 14 residues. CDR3 sequence: CTSSSTGVNTEAFF. The CDR3 DNA reads TGCACCAGCAGCTCGACAGGGGTGAACACTGAAGCTTTCTTT.

This clonotype was counted many times. This chain uses TRBV7-9 with TRBJ2-7; D may match TRBD1 or TRBD2 (7 bases each). Germline V lookup: CDR1 SEHNR, CDR2 FQNEAQ (reference sequence). Trimming removed 5 bases from V and 4 bases from J, with 18 bases in between. The CDR3 loop spans 15 amino acids. In DNA, the CDR3 is TGTGCCAGCAGCCCAGGGGGGGACAGTAAGTACGAGCAGTACTTC. This gives the protein CASSPGGDSKYEQYF.

This clonotype was observed many times. This sequence joins TRBV9 and TRBJ2-3; no clear D gene. Germline V gives CDR1 SGDLS, CDR2 YYNGEE. V was shortened by 1 base and J by 2 bases, with 11 bases between the two germline ends. This CDR3 comprises 15 residues. CDR3 nucleotide sequence: TGTGCCAGCAGCGTAACCGACGGCCCCACAGATACGCAGTATTTT. It translates to CASSVTDGPTDTQYF. The variable domain in full, completed from reference TRBV9 and TRBJ2-3, reads DSGVTQTPKHLITATGQRVTLRCSPRSGDLSVYWYQQSLDQGLQFLIQYYNGEERAKGNILERFSAQQFPDLHSELNLSSLELGDSALYFCASSVTDGPTDTQYFGPGTRLTVL.

On this clonotype: A much larger clone lies one base from this, so it may be a read error. The J gene is TRBJ1-5, the V gene TRBV6-6; D is undetermined. Germline-derived CDR1 and CDR2 are MNHNY and SVGAGI (reference sequence). Trimming pared 0 bases from V and 5 bases from J, leaving 11 bases between. CDR3 size: 15 residues. The CDR3: CASSYSARVDQPQHF. The CDR3 nucleotides read TGTGCCAGCAGTTACTCCGCCAGAGTCGATCAGCCCCAGCATTTT.

On this clonotype itself: A read error may explain this, as a much larger clone is one base away. The chain joins TRBV4-3 to TRBJ2-2; either TRBD1 or TRBD2 may supply D (5 bases each). Germline V gene lookup returns CDR1 LGHNA and CDR2 YSLEER. The CDR3 loop spans 18 amino acids. The V and J ends lost 0 bases and 2 bases respectively, with 16 bases between them. CDR3 region: CASSQDPGQGVNTGELFF. CDR3 bases: TGCGCCAGCAGCCAAGATCCCGGCCAGGGAGTCAACACCGGGGAGCTGTTTTTT.

Many counts were recorded for this clonotype. The V call is TRBV6-2 or TRBV6-3, the J call TRBJ2-4; 10 bases are a match to TRBD2. Unmatched junction bases numbered 3, after V lost 4 bases and J lost 0 bases. The CDR3 spans 16 residues. Germline V gene sequence: CDR1 MNHEY, CDR2 SVGEGT. CDR3 DNA sequence: TGTGCCAGCAGTTGGACTAGCGGTCTAGCCAAAAACATTCAGTACTTC. Its translation: CASSWTSGLAKNIQYF.

For this clonotype: Relative to the germline gene, one junction end is altered; a read error may explain this. This chain connects TRBV7-2 to TRBJ2-3; weak D call: TRBD1 (6 bases). This CDR3 is 14 amino acids long. CDR1 and CDR2 (germline): SGHTA, FQGNSA. Written as DNA, the CDR3 is TGTGCAAGCAGCTTAGCAGGGGTTGCAGAAACGCTGTATTTT. Encoded protein: CASSLAGVAETLYF.

This clonotype was seen repeatedly, ten times or more. The chain has TRBV4-1 and TRBJ2-3, with a weak D call TRBD1 (5 bases). V shed 1 base and J shed 4 bases, with 6 bases lying between them. Per the germline V gene, CDR1 is MGHRA and CDR2 is YSYEKL. The CDR3 has 13 amino acids. CDR3 sequence reads: CASSQARADTQYF. CDR3 nucleotide sequence: TGCGCCAGCAGCCAAGCCAGGGCAGATACGCAGTATTTT.